This T cell receptor (beta chain) was captured in a study of regulatory T cells in long-lasting Graves disease. Germline V gene lookup returns CDR1 MNHNS and CDR2 SASEGT. The CDR3 runs 16 residues. Time point of the sample: newly diagnosed GD, antithyroid drugs for less than 3 months. RNA from PBMCs was the source of the TCR library. Arm-PCR of CDR3 regions and iRepertoire HTBI primers were the basis on which TCR beta libraries were built. MiXCR, run by TCRdb on the multiplex PCR reads, gives a single entry per CDR3 protein. The sample contains about 320,000 distinct CDR3 sequences, approximately 20% of which appear only once. Worth noting for this clonotype: At one end the junction does not follow the germline gene, possibly because of a read error.

The material was peripheral blood mononuclear cells (PBMCs), obtained at new diagnosis, from a patient treated with antithyroid drugs. This chain joins TRBV6-1 and TRBJ2-1; 7 bases align to TRBD2. The TCR was taken from a female donor with Graves disease. CDR3 sequence reads: CASGGHRVGGRNEQLF. As DNA, the CDR3 is TGTGCCAGCGGGGGTCATCGAGTGGGAGGGCGGAATGAGCAGCTCTTC.